This passage covers 21 T cell receptor beta chains from one sample sequenced in a study of OX40 agonist ivuxolimab in advanced cancers. Assay: immunoSEQ multiplex PCR; the TCRdb copy retains only in-frame clones and omits some. Of approximately 60,000 clones in the sample, 83% were seen once. This material consisted of CD4+ or CD8+ T cells sorted from blood, taken in a trial of the OX40 agonist ivuxolimab. Source of these receptors: an adult with an advanced solid tumor such as melanoma, head and neck, liver or kidney cancer.

The chain is built from TRBV5-1 and TRBJ2-3; tentatively, D is TRBD1 or TRBD2 (6 bases each). The CDR3 covers 15 residues. V was clipped by 1 base and J by 4 bases, with 13 bases between them. CDR1 and CDR2 from the germline V gene are SGHRS and YFSETQ. The CDR3 DNA reads TGCGCCAGCAGCTTGAGGGGGGTCGGGGCAGATACGCAGTATTTT. Translated: CASSLRGVGADTQYF.

The chain has TRBV25-1 and TRBJ2-2; possibly TRBD1 for D (6 bases). The CDR3 extends over 15 amino acids. Deletions cut 8 bases from V and 1 base from J, with 14 bases between. The germline V gene encodes CDR1 MGHDK and CDR2 SYGVNS. This chain's CDR3 is CASGTGKWNTGELFF. The CDR3 DNA reads TGTGCCAGCGGAACAGGGAAATGGAACACCGGGGAGCTGTTTTTT.

The V call is TRBV5-5, the J call TRBJ2-3; 7 nucleotides match TRBD2. CDR1 is SGHKS and CDR2 is YYEKEE in the germline V gene (reference sequence). V was pared by 0 bases and J by 7 bases, with 11 bases of the junction left unmatched. The CDR3 loop spans 16 amino acids. CDR3 coding DNA: TGTGCCAGCAGCTTGGCCTGGGCACAAGCGGGGTATACGCAGTATTTT. Translated, it gives CASSLAWAQAGYTQYF.

The chain has TRBV19 and TRBJ1-1; a weak D match, TRBD1 (5 bases). Trimming removed 3 bases from V and 4 bases from J, with 12 bases in between. The CDR3 has 14 amino acids. Per germline, CDR1 LNHDA and CDR2 SQIVND (reference sequence). Written as DNA, the CDR3 is TGTGCCAGTAGTATTCAGTCAGGGCTCACTGAAGCTTTCTTT. Protein product: CASSIQSGLTEAFF.

This rearrangement joins TRBV6-1 to TRBJ2-7, with no clear D. Germline CDR1 MNHNS, CDR2 SASEGT. The CDR3 runs 15 residues. Trimming shortened V by 7 bases and J by 0 bases, and 16 bases separated the two germline ends. The CDR3 DNA follows: TGTGCCAGCACTGTTACGGGTCGCTCCTCCTACGAGCAGTACTTC. Its protein is CASTVTGRSSYEQYF.

The chain joins TRBV19 to TRBJ2-7; the D gene is possibly TRBD2 (6 bases). In germline, CDR1 is LNHDA, CDR2 SQIVND (reference sequence). The V end lost 5 bases, the J end lost 6 bases, and 11 bases lay between the germline ends. The length of the CDR3 is 12 residues. This CDR3 reads CASSPGVGEQYF. In DNA form, the CDR3 reads TGTGCCAGTAGTCCGGGGGTAGGCGAGCAGTACTTC.

The CDR3 DNA reads TGTGCCACCAGCTCCGGGACCAATCAGCCCCAGCATTTT. This sequence encodes CATSSGTNQPQHF. The chain couples TRBV15 to TRBJ1-5; maybe TRBD1 (5 bases). The ends were cut back, 5 bases at V and 3 bases at J, with 8 bases in the middle. Germline CDR1 reads LNHNV; CDR2 reads YYDKDF (reference sequence). The CDR3 totals 13 residues.

This clone was observed a handful of times. The chain combines TRBV2 with TRBJ1-3; a possible D gene is TRBD1 (6 bases). The V end was cut by 7 bases, the J end by 4 bases, with 14 bases between. Germline CDR1 SNHLY, CDR2 FYNNEI. This CDR3 is 14 amino acids long. This chain's CDR3 is CASTMDSSGNTIYF. CDR3 bases: TGTGCCAGCACGATGGACAGTTCAGGAAACACCATATATTTT.

This chain links TRBV5-1 with TRBJ1-6, with 8 bases matching TRBD1. Per the germline V gene, CDR1 is SGHRS and CDR2 is YFSETQ. The CDR3 has 16 residues. V was clipped by 4 bases and J by 7 bases; unmatched bases: 10. The CDR3 protein is CASSPSQGARNSPLHF. The CDR3 nucleotides read TGCGCCAGCAGCCCCTCCCAGGGGGCGCGGAATTCACCCCTCCACTTT. Using reference TRBV5-1 and TRBJ1-6 for the parts outside the CDR3, the full variable domain is KAGVTQTPRYLIKTRGQQVTLSCSPISGHRSVSWYQQTPGQGLQFLFEYFSETQRNKGNFPGRFSGRQFSNSRSEMNVSTLELGDSALYLCASSPSQGARNSPLHFGNGTRLTVT.

V gene TRBV6-5 combines with J gene TRBJ2-3; 7 nucleotides agree with TRBD1. Germline lookup yields CDR1 MNHEY and CDR2 SVGAGI. After removal of 5 bases from V and 3 bases from J, the junction contained 8 bases not matched to a gene. The CDR3 is made up of 15 amino acids. The CDR3 DNA reads as TGTGCCAGCAGTAATACAGGGGTTTTAACAGATACGCAGTATTTT. This gives the protein CASSNTGVLTDTQYF.

This clone turned up a few times. The V and J genes are TRBV5-1 and TRBJ1-1; 8 nucleotides line up with TRBD1. The germline gives CDR1 SGHRS, CDR2 YFSETQ. The CDR3 sequence is 14 residues long. V was pared by 6 bases and J by 1 base, with 5 bases of the junction left unmatched. The CDR3 is CASNLGQGNTEAFF. CDR3 DNA sequence: TGCGCCAGCAACCTAGGACAGGGGAACACTGAAGCTTTCTTT.

The chain links TRBV7-9 to TRBJ2-1, with 8 bases identical to TRBD1. The V and J ends lost 0 bases and 3 bases, in that order; junction bases with no gene match: 10. The CDR3 runs to 18 residues. Germline V CDR1 and CDR2: SEHNR, FQNEAQ (reference sequence). CDR3 residues: CASSLALRTGKGYNEQFF. As DNA, the CDR3 is TGTGCCAGCAGCTTAGCTCTCCGGACAGGGAAAGGCTACAATGAGCAGTTCTTC. Filled out from reference TRBV7-9 and TRBJ2-1, the complete variable domain reads DTGVSQNPRHKITKRGQNVTFRCDPISEHNRLYWYRQTLGQGPEFLTYFQNEAQLEKSRLLSDRFSAERPKGSFSTLEIQRTEQGDSAMYLCASSLALRTGKGYNEQFFGPGTRLTVL.

CDR3 bases: TGCGCCAGCAGCTTGGCTTGGGGGTCCCAAGAGACCCAGTACTTC. Residues: CASSLAWGSQETQYF. The chain carries TRBV5-1 and TRBJ2-5, with D perhaps matching TRBD1 or TRBD2 (5 bases each). This CDR3 is 15 amino acids long. V lost 0 bases, J lost 1 base, and 10 bases lay in between. The germline V gene encodes CDR1 SGHRS and CDR2 YFSETQ.

CDR3 sequence reads: CASSLLGEPGYEQYF. CDR3 sequence (DNA): TGTGCCAGCAGTTTATTGGGGGAGCCGGGCTACGAGCAGTACTTC. This chain joins TRBV27 and TRBJ2-7; D possibly matches TRBD1 or TRBD2 (5 bases each). Trimming removed 1 base from V and 3 bases from J, with 13 bases in between. The CDR3 length is 15 residues. Germline V gene sequence: CDR1 MNHEY, CDR2 SMNVEV (reference sequence).

This clone was recorded at least ten times. The chain combines TRBV4-1 with TRBJ1-3; no definite D call. V lost 3 bases, J lost 0 bases, and 18 bases lay in between. CDR1 and CDR2 from the germline V gene are MGHRA and YSYEKL. The CDR3 loop spans 18 amino acids. The CDR3 DNA reads as TGCGCCAGCAGCCACCCTACCTCCGGACGGGTCTCTGGAAACACCATATATTTT. This translates into CASSHPTSGRVSGNTIYF.

This clone was seen a handful of times. J is TRBJ2-7 and V is TRBV9; 9 nucleotides line up with TRBD1. Germline CDR1 SGDLS, CDR2 YYNGEE. V lost 0 bases to trimming and J lost 5 bases; unmatched junction nucleotides: 9. This CDR3 is built from 16 residues. CDR3 amino acids: CASSVGMGQGMDEQYF. The CDR3 DNA is TGTGCCAGCAGCGTAGGTATGGGACAGGGAATGGACGAGCAGTACTTC.

This chain links TRBV6-5 with TRBJ1-1; D not certain. V gave up 7 bases and J gave up 6 bases, with 15 bases separating them. Germline V gene data show CDR1 as MNHEY and CDR2 as SVGAGI. This CDR3 has 13 amino acids. CDR3 in amino acids: CASNPTSMAEAFF. The DNA for the CDR3 is TGTGCCAGCAACCCCACCTCCATGGCTGAAGCTTTCTTT.

The V call is TRBV29-1, the J call TRBJ2-7, with D uncertain. Germline CDR1 and CDR2: SQVTM and ANQGSEA. This CDR3 contains 12 residues. Deletions cut 6 bases from V and 1 base from J, with 10 bases between. The CDR3 region has the DNA TGCAGCGTAATGGACGGTTCCTACGAGCAGTACTTC. It specifies CSVMDGSYEQYF.

This chain connects TRBV15 to TRBJ1-3, with D perhaps TRBD1 (6 bases). The germline gives CDR1 LNHNV, CDR2 YYDKDF (reference sequence). The length of the CDR3 is 17 residues. Trimming removed 0 bases at V and 2 bases at J, with 14 bases between. Here the CDR3 reads CATSRDSGGVAGNTIYF. The CDR3, as DNA: TGTGCCACCAGCAGAGATAGCGGGGGCGTAGCTGGAAACACCATATATTTT.

The rearrangement uses TRBV6-4 and TRBJ2-2, with D maybe TRBD1 (5 bases). In germline, CDR1 is MRHNA, CDR2 SNTAGT. V was pared by 1 base and J by 5 bases, with 11 bases between. The CDR3 has 15 amino acids. CDR3 in DNA: TGTGCCAGCAGTGACTGGGGCGCCGGAACCGGGGAGCTGTTTTTT. This gives the protein CASSDWGAGTGELFF.

This chain joins TRBV6-1 and TRBJ1-5; D gene ambiguous. Germline V gene data show CDR1 as MNHNS and CDR2 as SASEGT. The CDR3 is 13 amino acids. V gave up 7 bases and J gave up 2 bases, with 9 bases separating them. The CDR3 is CASKGIGNQPQHF. CDR3 DNA: TGTGCCAGCAAAGGAATCGGCAATCAGCCCCAGCATTTT.